This T cell receptor (beta chain) was captured in a study of blood T cell repertoires in COVID-19. Whole-study context: Acute and convalescent COVID-19 specimens originated in the United States, Italy and Spain. Sample material is recorded as cDNA or gDNA derived from T cells, B-cell-depleted T cells, or PBMCs.

Original processing methods: Amplification with reference gene primers provided the estimates of nucleated cell counts. Method: immunoSEQ multiplex PCR; TCRdb's copy keeps in-frame clones and lacks some. The V and J calls and the clone size are those of that table, but D and trimming were determined from the DNA. The table has roughly 260,000 clones, roughly 82% seen once. The CDR3 has 15 amino acids. V lost 5 bases and J lost 5; bases outside the gene matches: 7. The germline V gene has CDR1 SEHNR and CDR2 FQNEAQ (reference sequence). The receptor was derived from an older woman with acute or convalescent COVID-19. This chain connects TRBV7-9 to TRBJ1-2, with 11 bases aligning to TRBD1. Source material: peripheral blood. CDR3 in amino acids: CASSRADRGPYGYTF. In nucleotides, the CDR3 is TGTGCCAGCAGCCGCGCGGACAGGGGGCCTTATGGCTACACCTTC.